The text below deals with one T cell receptor (beta chain). Antigen specificity is unknown. CDR3 length: 16 amino acids. Germline loops: CDR1 SGHTA, CDR2 FQGNSA. The sample originates from a study of T cells expressing NK-cell markers. For the study at large: Repertoires of TCR beta were obtained from T cells sorted as CD3+CD56+NKG2C+, CD3+CD56+NKG2C- and CD3+CD56-NKG2C+. Eight donors were sequenced, of whom seven were HCMV-seropositive, while the remaining one was HCMV-seronegative.

Study-level results: The CD3+CD56-NKG2C+ fraction of a handful of donors was also led by these clonotypes.

For TCR beta, cDNA was produced by 5'RACE template switching with UMIs. From its re-call of the 5' RACE reads, TCRdb lists each CDR3 protein once, without DNA. This table holds about 430,000 distinct CDR3 sequences. Sequencing was performed on blood T cells: a sorted CD56 or NKG2C T cell subset, CD4+ or CD8+ T cells, or bulk PBMC T cells (not recorded which). The receptor's source is a woman aged 45-60 years in good health. This sequence joins TRBV7-2 and TRBJ2-6; the TCRdb call, TRBD2, lacks DNA for checking. The CDR3 region is CASSFRGSSGANVLTF. The full variable domain, its missing parts supplied by reference TRBV7-2 and TRBJ2-6, is GAGVSQSPSNKVTEKGKDVELRCDPISGHTALYWYRQSLGQGLEFLIYFQGNSAPDKSGLPSDRFSAERTGGSVSTLTIQRTQQEDSAVYLCASSFRGSSGANVLTFGAGSRLTVL.